This T cell receptor (beta chain) was observed in a study of T cell responses to AZD1222 COVID-19 vaccine. The overall study: The analysis combined second doses at about 4 or about 12 weeks.

CDR3 length equals 15 residues. Germline CDR1 is SGHRS and CDR2 is YFSETQ. The V gene end was trimmed by 3 bases and the J gene end by 1 base; junction bases not matched to a gene: 4. With regard to this clone: Its antigen remains unidentified.

Profiled with immunoSEQ multiplex PCR; TCRdb holds only in-frame clones, not every one. Of some 190,000 clones listed, 92% are singletons. Study-wide results and caveats: Elevations in Spike-specific TCR breadth and depth followed administration of two AZD1222 doses.

The receptor was isolated from an adult in good health. Sequenced here: peripheral blood, sampled on day 0 of AZD1222 vaccination. The V and J genes are TRBV5-1 and TRBJ2-7; TRBD1 matches at 10 bases. CDR3 coding DNA: TGCGCCAGCAGCTCCCGGACAGGGGGTTCCTACGAGCAGTACTTC. Translation: CASSSRTGGSYEQYF.